What follows describes a single T cell receptor (beta chain). This sample was included in a study of PD-L1 blockade in urothelial cancer. Only in-frame clones appear in the TCRdb table, and some are missing; sequencing was by immunoSEQ multiplex PCR. The sample has about 74,000 clones; roughly 84% are singletons. Germline V CDR1 and CDR2: SGHRS, YFSETQ. V was pared by 2 bases and J by 3 bases, with 14 bases between. The CDR3 loop spans 15 amino acids. The gene calls are TRBV5-1 and TRBJ1-1, with D perhaps TRBD1 (5 bases). The receptor comes from a man aged 70-80 years with urothelial cancer. Sequenced here: PBMCs, sampled around atezolizumab (anti-PD-L1) treatment. The CDR3: CASSFKEGAYTEAFF. Written as DNA, the CDR3 is TGCGCCAGCAGCTTTAAGGAAGGGGCCTACACTGAAGCTTTCTTT.